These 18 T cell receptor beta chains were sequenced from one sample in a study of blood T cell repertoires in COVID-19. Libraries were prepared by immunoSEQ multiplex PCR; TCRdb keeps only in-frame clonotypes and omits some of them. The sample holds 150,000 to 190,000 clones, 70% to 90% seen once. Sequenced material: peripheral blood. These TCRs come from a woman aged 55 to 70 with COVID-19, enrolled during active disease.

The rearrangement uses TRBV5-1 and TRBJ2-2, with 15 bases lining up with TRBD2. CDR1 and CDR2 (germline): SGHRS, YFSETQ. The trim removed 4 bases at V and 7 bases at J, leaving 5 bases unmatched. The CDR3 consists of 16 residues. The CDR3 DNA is TGCGCCAGCAGCCCCGGGACTAGCGGGGGGAACGGGGAGCTGTTTTTT. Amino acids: CASSPGTSGGNGELFF.

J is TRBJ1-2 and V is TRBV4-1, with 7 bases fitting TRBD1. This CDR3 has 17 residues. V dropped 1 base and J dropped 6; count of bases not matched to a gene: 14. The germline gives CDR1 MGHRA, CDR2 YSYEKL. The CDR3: CASSQAETGAWTNGYTF. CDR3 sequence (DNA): TGCGCCAGCAGCCAAGCGGAAACAGGGGCATGGACAAATGGCTACACCTTC.

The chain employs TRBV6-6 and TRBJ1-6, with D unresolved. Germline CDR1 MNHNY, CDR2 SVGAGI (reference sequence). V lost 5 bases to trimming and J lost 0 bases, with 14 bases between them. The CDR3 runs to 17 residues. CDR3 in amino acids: CASSRSLRSSYNSPLHF. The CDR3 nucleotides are TGTGCCAGCAGTCGATCCCTGAGGAGCTCCTATAATTCACCCCTCCACTTT.

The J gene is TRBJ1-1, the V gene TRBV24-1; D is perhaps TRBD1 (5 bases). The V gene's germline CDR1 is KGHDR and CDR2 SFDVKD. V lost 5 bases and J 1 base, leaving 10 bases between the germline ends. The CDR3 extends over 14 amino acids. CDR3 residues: CATSGGFGNTEAFF. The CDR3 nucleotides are TGTGCCACCAGTGGGGGCTTCGGGAACACTGAAGCTTTCTTT.

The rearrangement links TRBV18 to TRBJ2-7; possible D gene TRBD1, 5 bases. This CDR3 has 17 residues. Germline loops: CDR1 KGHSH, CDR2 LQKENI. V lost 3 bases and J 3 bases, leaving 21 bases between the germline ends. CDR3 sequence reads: CASSPDAGFLRVYEQYV. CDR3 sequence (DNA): TGTGCCAGCTCACCTGATGCAGGGTTCCTTAGGGTCTACGAGCAGTACGTC.

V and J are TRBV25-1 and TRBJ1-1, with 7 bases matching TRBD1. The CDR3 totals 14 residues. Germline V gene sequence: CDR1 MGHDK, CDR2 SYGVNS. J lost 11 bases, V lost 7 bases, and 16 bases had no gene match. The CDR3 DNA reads TGTGCCAGCATGGGGCAAGGGGGCCTGGTCTTGGCTTTCTTT. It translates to CASMGQGGLVLAFF.

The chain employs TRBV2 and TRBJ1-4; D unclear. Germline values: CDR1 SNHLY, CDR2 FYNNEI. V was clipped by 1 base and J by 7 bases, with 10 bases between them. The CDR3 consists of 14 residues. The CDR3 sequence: CASSEDTMVEKLFF. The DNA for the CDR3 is TGTGCCAGCAGTGAAGACACGATGGTTGAAAAACTGTTTTTT.

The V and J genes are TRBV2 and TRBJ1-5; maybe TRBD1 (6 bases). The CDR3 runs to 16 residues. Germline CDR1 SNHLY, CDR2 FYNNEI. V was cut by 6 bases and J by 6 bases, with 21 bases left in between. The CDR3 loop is CASRRANREVGQPQHF. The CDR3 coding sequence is TGTGCCAGCAGGAGGGCGAACAGGGAAGTCGGTCAGCCCCAGCATTTT.

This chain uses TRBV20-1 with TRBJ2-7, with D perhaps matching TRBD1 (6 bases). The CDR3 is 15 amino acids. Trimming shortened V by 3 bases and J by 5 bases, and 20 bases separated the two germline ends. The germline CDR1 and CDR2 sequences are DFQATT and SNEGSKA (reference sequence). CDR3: CSASRYTGNSNEQYF. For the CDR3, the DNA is TGCAGTGCTAGTCGATATACAGGGAATTCCAACGAGCAGTACTTC.

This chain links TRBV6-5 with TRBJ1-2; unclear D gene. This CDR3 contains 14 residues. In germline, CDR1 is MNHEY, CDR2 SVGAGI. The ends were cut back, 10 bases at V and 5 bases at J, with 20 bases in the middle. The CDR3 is CATSPGRGIYGYTF. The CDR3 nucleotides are TGTGCCACCTCACCTGGGCGGGGTATTTATGGCTACACCTTC.

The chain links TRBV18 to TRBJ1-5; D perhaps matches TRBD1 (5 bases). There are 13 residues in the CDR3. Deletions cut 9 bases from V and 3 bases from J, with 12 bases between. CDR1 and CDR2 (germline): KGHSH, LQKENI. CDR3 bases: TGTGCCAGTACCCAGGGTATCAATCAGCCCCAGCATTTT. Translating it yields CASTQGINQPQHF.

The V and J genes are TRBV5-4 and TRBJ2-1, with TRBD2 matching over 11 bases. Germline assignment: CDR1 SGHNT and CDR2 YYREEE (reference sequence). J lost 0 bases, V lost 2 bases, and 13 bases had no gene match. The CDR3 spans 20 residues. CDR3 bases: TGTGCCAGCAGCTTTCAGATAATAGCGGGAGGGCCTAGCTCCTACAATGAGCAGTTCTTC. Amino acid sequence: CASSFQIIAGGPSSYNEQFF.

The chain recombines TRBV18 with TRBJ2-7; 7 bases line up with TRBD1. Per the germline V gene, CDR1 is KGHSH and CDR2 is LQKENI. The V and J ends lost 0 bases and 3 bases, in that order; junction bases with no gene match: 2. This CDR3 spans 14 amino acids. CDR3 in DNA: TGTGCCAGCTCACCACCGCCAGGGGGCTACGAGCAGTACTTC. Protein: CASSPPPGGYEQYF.

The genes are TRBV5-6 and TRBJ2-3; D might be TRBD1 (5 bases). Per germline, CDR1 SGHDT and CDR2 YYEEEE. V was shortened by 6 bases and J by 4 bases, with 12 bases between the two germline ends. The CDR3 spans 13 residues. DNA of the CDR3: TGTGCCAGCACTTTAAAGGGGCCAGATACGCAGTATTTT. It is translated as CASTLKGPDTQYF.

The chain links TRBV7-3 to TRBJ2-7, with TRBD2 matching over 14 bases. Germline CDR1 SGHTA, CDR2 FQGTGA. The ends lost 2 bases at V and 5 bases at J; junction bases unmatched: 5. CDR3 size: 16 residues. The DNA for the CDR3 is TGTGCCAGCAGCTTAGGGGGACTAGCGGGAGCCCACGAGCAGTACTTC. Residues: CASSLGGLAGAHEQYF.

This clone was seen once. CDR3 coding DNA: TGTGCCAGCACCCGGGACAGGGAAACCGGGGAGCTGTTTTTT. It translates to CASTRDRETGELFF. J is TRBJ2-2 and V is TRBV9; 9 positions agree with TRBD1. V shed 6 bases and J 5 bases; nucleotides not matched to a gene: 5. This CDR3 has 14 amino acids. From germline, CDR1 is SGDLS and CDR2 YYNGEE.

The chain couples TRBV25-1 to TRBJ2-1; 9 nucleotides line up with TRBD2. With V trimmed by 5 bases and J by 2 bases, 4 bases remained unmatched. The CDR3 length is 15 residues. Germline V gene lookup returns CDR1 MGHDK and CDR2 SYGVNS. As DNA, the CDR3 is TGTGCCAGCAGTCTAGGACTAGCGACCTACAATGAGCAGTTCTTC. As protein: CASSLGLATYNEQFF.

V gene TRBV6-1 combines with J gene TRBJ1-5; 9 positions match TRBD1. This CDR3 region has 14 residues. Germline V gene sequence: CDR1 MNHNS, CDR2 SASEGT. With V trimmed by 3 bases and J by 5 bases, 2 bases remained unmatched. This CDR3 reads CASSEGQGHQPQHF. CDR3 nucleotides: TGTGCCAGCAGTGAGGGACAGGGTCATCAGCCCCAGCATTTT.